This T cell receptor (beta chain) emerged from a study of T cell responses to AZD1222 COVID-19 vaccine. Some clones are missing from TCRdb's copy, which holds only in-frame ones; the method was immunoSEQ multiplex PCR. This sample carries 150,000 to 180,000 clones, 80% to 90% of them seen once, and the ten largest clones take approximately 5.1%. Germline values: CDR1 MNHEY, CDR2 SVGAGI. Between the trimmed V and J ends, which lost 2 bases and 1 base, there was a span of 2 bases. CDR3 length equals 12 residues. Findings and limits, study-wide: Baseline seropositivity characterized only a handful of AZD1222 recipients. No day 14 peak samples; only post-peak repertoires were characterized.

About this clone itself: Its target is not known.

This sample comprised peripheral blood, obtained on day 0 of MenACWY control vaccination. The source of this sequence is an adult in good health. The rearrangement joins TRBV6-5 to TRBJ1-1; D is uncertain. CDR3 region: CASSYRNTEAFF. DNA for the CDR3: TGTGCCAGCAGTTACAGGAACACTGAAGCTTTCTTT.